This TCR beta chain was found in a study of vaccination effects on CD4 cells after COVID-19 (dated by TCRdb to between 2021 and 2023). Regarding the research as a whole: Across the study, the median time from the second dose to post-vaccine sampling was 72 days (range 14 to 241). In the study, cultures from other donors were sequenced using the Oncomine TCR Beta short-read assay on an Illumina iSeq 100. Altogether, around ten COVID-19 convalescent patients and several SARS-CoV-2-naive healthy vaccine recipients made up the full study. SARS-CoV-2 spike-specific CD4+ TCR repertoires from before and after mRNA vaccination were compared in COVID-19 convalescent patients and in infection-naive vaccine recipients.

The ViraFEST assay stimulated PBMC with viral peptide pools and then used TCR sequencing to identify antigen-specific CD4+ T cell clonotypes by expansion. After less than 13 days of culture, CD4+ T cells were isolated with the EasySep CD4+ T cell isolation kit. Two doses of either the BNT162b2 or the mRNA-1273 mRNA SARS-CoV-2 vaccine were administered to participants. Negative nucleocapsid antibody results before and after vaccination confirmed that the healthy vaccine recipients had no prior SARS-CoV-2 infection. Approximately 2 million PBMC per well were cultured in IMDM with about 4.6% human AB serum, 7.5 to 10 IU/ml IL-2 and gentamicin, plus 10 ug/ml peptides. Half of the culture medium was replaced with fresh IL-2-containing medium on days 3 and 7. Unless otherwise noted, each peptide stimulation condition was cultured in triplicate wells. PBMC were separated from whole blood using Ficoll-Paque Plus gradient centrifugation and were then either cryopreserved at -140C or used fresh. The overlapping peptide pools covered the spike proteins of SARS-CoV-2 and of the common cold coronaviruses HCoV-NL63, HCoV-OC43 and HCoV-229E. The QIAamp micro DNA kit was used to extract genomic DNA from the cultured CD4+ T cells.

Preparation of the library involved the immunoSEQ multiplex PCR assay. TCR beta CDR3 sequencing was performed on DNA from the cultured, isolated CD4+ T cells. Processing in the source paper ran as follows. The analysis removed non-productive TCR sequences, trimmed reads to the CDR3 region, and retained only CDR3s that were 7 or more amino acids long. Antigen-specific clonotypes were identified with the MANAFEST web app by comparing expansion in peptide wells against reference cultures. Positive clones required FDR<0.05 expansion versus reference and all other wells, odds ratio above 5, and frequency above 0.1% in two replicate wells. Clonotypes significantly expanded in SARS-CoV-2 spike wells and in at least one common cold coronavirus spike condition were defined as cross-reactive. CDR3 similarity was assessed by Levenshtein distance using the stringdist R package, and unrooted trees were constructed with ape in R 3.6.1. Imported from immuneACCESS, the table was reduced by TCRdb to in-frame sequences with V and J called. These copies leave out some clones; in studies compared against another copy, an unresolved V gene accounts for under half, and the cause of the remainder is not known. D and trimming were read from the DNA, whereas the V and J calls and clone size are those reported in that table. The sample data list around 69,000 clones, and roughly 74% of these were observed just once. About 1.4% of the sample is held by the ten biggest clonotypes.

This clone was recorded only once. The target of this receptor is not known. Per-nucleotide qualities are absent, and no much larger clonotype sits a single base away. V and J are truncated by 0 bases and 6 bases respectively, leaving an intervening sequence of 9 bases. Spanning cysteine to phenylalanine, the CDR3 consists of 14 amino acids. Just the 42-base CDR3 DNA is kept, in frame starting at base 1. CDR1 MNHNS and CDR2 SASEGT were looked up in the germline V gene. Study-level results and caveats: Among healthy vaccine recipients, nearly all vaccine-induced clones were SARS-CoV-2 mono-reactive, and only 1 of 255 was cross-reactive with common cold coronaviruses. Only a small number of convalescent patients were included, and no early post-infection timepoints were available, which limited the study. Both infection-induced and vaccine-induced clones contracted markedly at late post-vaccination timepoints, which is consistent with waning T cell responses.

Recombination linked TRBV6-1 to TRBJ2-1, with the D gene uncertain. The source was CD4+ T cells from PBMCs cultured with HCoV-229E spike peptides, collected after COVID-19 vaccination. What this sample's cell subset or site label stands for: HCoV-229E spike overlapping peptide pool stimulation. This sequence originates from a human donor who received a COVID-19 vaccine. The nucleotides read TGTGCCAGCAGTGAAGCCGGCCTGATCAATGAGCAGTTCTTC. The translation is CASSEAGLINEQFF.